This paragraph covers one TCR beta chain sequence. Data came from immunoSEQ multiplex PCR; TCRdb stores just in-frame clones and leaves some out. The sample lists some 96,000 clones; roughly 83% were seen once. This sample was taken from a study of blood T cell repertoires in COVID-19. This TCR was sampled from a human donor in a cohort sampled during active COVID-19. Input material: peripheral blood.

The CDR3, as DNA: TGTGCCAGTAGTATTATACAGGGGGTAGTTGGCAATCAGCCCCAGCATTTT. It is translated as CASSIIQGVVGNQPQHF. The rearrangement joins TRBV19 to TRBJ1-5, with TRBD1 identical over 8 bases. The CDR3 covers 17 residues. Germline lookup yields CDR1 LNHDA and CDR2 SQIVND (reference sequence). The ends lost 3 bases at V and 2 bases at J; junction bases unmatched: 9.